The T cell receptor (beta chain) described here comes from a study of cytomegalovirus exposure and HLA in healthy donors. Study-level information: As an earlier analysis found, around 190 million T cells yielded approximately 110 million unique TCR beta sequences.

Note on this clone: What it binds is unknown.

Germline CDR1 is SNHLY and CDR2 is FYNNEI. This CDR3 spans 16 amino acids. Trimming removed 4 bases at V and 0 bases at J, with 10 bases between. The PCR ran on 60 Vbeta and 13 Jbeta primers. Using immunoSEQ multiplex PCR, the repertoire was profiled, and TCRdb retains in-frame clones only, with some absent. Found here are 90,000 to 110,000 clones, around 15% of them singletons; the top ten hold about 0.79%. Study-level results: With DRB1 most and HLA-C fewest, TCR association rates differed between HLA loci in a later analysis. For cytomegalovirus status, the classifier reportedly gave diagnoses with high specificity and sensitivity. In a later analysis, the majority of CMV-associated beta chains seemingly showed HLA restriction.

The sequence came from a female donor in good health and CMV-seronegative. V gene TRBV2 combines with J gene TRBJ2-6, with D possibly matching TRBD1 (5 bases). Sequenced: PBMCs. The CDR3 DNA is TGTGCCAGCAGTGTTGACAGCCTCTCTGGGGCCAACGTCCTGACTTTC. Its protein is CASSVDSLSGANVLTF.